A selection of T cell receptor beta chains follows, all from one sample in a study of blood T cell repertoires in COVID-19. Some clones are missing from TCRdb's copy, which holds only in-frame ones; the method was immunoSEQ multiplex PCR. The sample contains approximately 92,000 clones, around 84% of which appear only once. What was sequenced was peripheral blood. The origin of the receptors is a woman aged 60 to 75 in a cohort sampled during active or convalescent COVID-19. Each CDR3 is given with its conserved first and last residue. The D gene is left open where the match is weak. Where a row states a size, it is once, few, many or the class of an expanded clone; other rows omit it.

D	J	size	V	CDR3	DNA
TRBD1	TRBJ2-6	.	TRBV19	CASTRDRGSGANVLTF	TGTGCCAGTACCCGCGACAGGGGCTCCGGGGCCAACGTCCTGACTTTC
TRBD2	TRBJ2-1	.	TRBV5-6	CASSLGLAGGSEQFF	TGTGCCAGCAGCTTGGGACTAGCGGGAGGGAGTGAGCAGTTCTTC
.	TRBJ2-3	.	TRBV19	CASSEGGLDRTQYF	TGTGCCAGTAGTGAGGGGGGGTTGGACCGTACGCAGTATTTT
.	TRBJ2-1	.	TRBV6-1	CASSEGAYNEQFF	TGTGCCAGCAGTGAGGGAGCCTACAATGAGCAGTTCTTC
TRBD2	TRBJ2-1	.	TRBV7-2	CASSGMGGSSYNEQFF	TGTGCCAGCAGTGGGATGGGCGGGAGCTCCTACAATGAGCAGTTCTTC
.	TRBJ2-4	once	TRBV7-9	CASSKQGAKNIQYF	TGTGCCAGCAGTAAGCAGGGGGCCAAAAACATTCAGTACTTC
.	TRBJ2-5	.	TRBV19	CASKAAWEETQYF	TGTGCCAGTAAAGCCGCCTGGGAGGAGACCCAGTACTTC
.	TRBJ1-3	.	TRBV7-6	CASSLQGNGNTIYF	TGTGCCAGCAGCTTACAGGGGAACGGAAACACCATATATTTT
.	TRBJ2-5	.	TRBV5-1	CASSRVRETQYF	TGCGCCAGCAGCCGCGTCCGGGAGACCCAGTACTTC
TRBD1	TRBJ1-5	.	TRBV19	CASSKGQGRQPQHF	TGTGCCAGTAGTAAAGGACAGGGAAGGCAGCCCCAGCATTTT
.	TRBJ1-6	.	TRBV7-8	CASSLSQENSPLHF	TGTGCCAGCAGCTTAAGCCAGGAAAATTCACCCCTCCACTTT
TRBD1	TRBJ1-2	few	TRBV5-5	CASSSGQGFGYTF	TGTGCCAGCAGCTCCGGACAGGGTTTCGGCTACACCTTC
.	TRBJ2-7	.	TRBV6-2/TRBV6-3	CASSFQDSSSYEQYF	TGTGCCAGCAGTTTCCAAGACTCGAGCTCCTACGAGCAGTACTTC
.	TRBJ2-7	.	TRBV5-1	CASSSLRGYEQYF	TGCGCCAGCAGCTCCTTACGAGGATACGAGCAGTACTTC
.	TRBJ1-1	.	TRBV19	CASSIDGRRNTEAFF	TGTGCCAGTAGTATAGACGGGAGAAGGAACACTGAAGCTTTCTTT
.	TRBJ2-7	.	TRBV30	CAWTLPSSYEQYF	TGTGCCTGGACCCTACCATCTTCCTACGAGCAGTACTTC
.	TRBJ1-1	.	TRBV19	CASSPRAVRATFF	TGTGCCAGTAGTCCCCGGGCAGTCAGGGCAACTTTCTTT
TRBD2	TRBJ2-7	.	TRBV28	CASSRGLAGTYEQYF	TGTGCCAGCAGTCGCGGACTAGCGGGGACCTACGAGCAGTACTTC
TRBD1	TRBJ1-2	once	TRBV6-9	CASSYKDRDGYTF	TGTGCCAGCAGTTATAAGGACAGGGATGGCTACACCTTC
.	TRBJ2-5	.	TRBV5-4	CASSLERGSSQETQYF	TGTGCCAGCAGCTTGGAAAGGGGTTCCTCCCAAGAGACCCAGTACTTC
TRBD1	TRBJ1-2	.	TRBV24-1	CATSEPTGETGYTF	TGTGCCACCAGTGAACCAACAGGGGAGACGGGCTACACCTTC
.	TRBJ1-2	.	TRBV12-5	CASAGSGNYGYTF	TGTGCTAGTGCAGGGTCGGGTAACTATGGCTACACCTTC
TRBD1	TRBJ1-1	.	TRBV23-1	CASSQSEDRWGNTEAFF	TGCGCCAGCAGTCAATCGGAGGACAGGTGGGGGAACACTGAAGCTTTCTTT
.	TRBJ1-2	.	TRBV7-9	CASSLAVEAVNYGYTF	TGTGCCAGCAGCTTAGCAGTCGAGGCTGTGAACTATGGCTACACCTTC
.	TRBJ1-1	.	TRBV7-8	CASSLSKTEEAFF	TGTGCCAGCAGCTTAAGTAAGACAGAGGAAGCTTTCTTT